This T cell receptor (beta chain) was profiled in a study of T-cell reconstitution after alpha-beta-depleted transplantation in children. This clonotype was seen at least ten times. During its preparation, the TCRbeta library received unique molecular identifiers. In TCRdb, the PCR reads were re-called with MiXCR into one record per CDR3 protein. Among about 610,000 distinct CDR3 sequences listed, more than 9% were seen once. The sequence was obtained from a human donor who donated a stem cell graft to a child with acute myeloid leukemia. The material sequenced was PBMCs from the stem cell graft donor, taken from the stem cell graft.

CDR3 in DNA: TGCGCCAGCAGCCAAGATCGAGGTTCTGGGGCCAACGTCCTGACTTTC. This encodes CASSQDRGSGANVLTF. This chain uses TRBV4-3 with TRBJ2-6; D gene uncertain. Germline V gene lookup returns CDR1 LGHNA and CDR2 YSLEER. V was clipped by 0 bases and J by 1 base, with 7 bases between them. The CDR3 contains 16 residues.